This TCR beta chain was found in a study of blood T cell repertoires in COVID-19. As for the study in general: Donors in the United States, Italy and Spain gave samples during acute or convalescent COVID-19. Sources were T cells, B-cell-depleted T cells, or PBMCs; the material itself was cDNA or gDNA.

Seattle enrolled patients during active infection and tracked them longitudinally. Authors' processing steps: Amplification from reference gene primers served as the basis for estimated nucleated cell counts. TCRdb's table, derived via immunoSEQ multiplex PCR, lists solely in-frame clones and lacks some. V and J calls and clone size are copied from that table; D and trimming were computed from the DNA. The sample records more than 300,000 clones, around 87% being singletons. The length of the CDR3 is 14 residues. CDR1 is SGDLS and CDR2 is YYNGEE in the germline V gene. V was cut by 0 bases and J by 6 bases, with 12 bases left in between.

This clonotype was sampled from a woman aged 30 to 39 with COVID-19, enrolled during active disease. This chain joins TRBV9 and TRBJ1-1, with a weak D call TRBD1 (6 bases). Sequencing was performed on peripheral blood. The CDR3 loop reads CASSVEGEGAEAFF. The CDR3 bases are TGTGCCAGCAGCGTAGAGGGGGAGGGCGCTGAAGCTTTCTTT. Full variable domain (missing parts from reference TRBV9 and TRBJ1-1): DSGVTQTPKHLITATGQRVTLRCSPRSGDLSVYWYQQSLDQGLQFLIQYYNGEERAKGNILERFSAQQFPDLHSELNLSSLELGDSALYFCASSVEGEGAEAFFGQGTRLTVV.